This T cell receptor (beta chain) came from a study of blood T cell repertoires in COVID-19. About the study: T cells, B-cell-depleted T cells, or PBMCs provided the cDNA or gDNA that served as material.

V dropped 6 bases and J dropped 4 bases, with 12 bases sitting between them. The CDR3 extends over 13 amino acids. CDR1 is ENHRY and CDR2 is SYGVKD in the germline V gene. The table lists this clone with a count of one. Sequenced by immunoSEQ multiplex PCR; TCRdb stores in-frame clones only, minus some. The sample holds roughly 150,000 clones, approximately 80% seen once. The rearrangement joins TRBV10-3 to TRBJ2-5; possible D gene TRBD1, 7 bases. The clonotype originates from a woman older than 75 with COVID-19, enrolled during active disease. Sequencing was performed on peripheral blood. The CDR3 region has the DNA TGTGCCATCAGGCGGGACAGCCCAGAGACCCAGTACTTC. Amino acids: CAIRRDSPETQYF.